One sample yielded the 27 T cell receptor beta chains listed below, sequenced in a study of blood T cell repertoires in COVID-19. Method: immunoSEQ multiplex PCR; TCRdb's copy keeps in-frame clones and lacks some. The sample lists roughly 100,000 clones; just under 85% were seen once. Sample: peripheral blood. These receptor sequences come from a woman of 80 years or more with active or convalescent COVID-19.

This chain links TRBV3-1 (or the pseudogene TRBV3-2) with TRBJ1-3; 8 bases are shared with TRBD1. The CDR3 loop spans 14 amino acids. The V and J ends lost 3 bases and 4 bases, in that order; junction bases with no gene match: 2. The germline gives CDR1 LGHDT, CDR2 YNNKEL (reference sequence). CDR3 residues: CASSHRDRGNTIYF. CDR3 DNA: TGTGCCAGCAGCCACCGGGACAGGGGAAACACCATATATTTT.

This sequence joins TRBV6-5 and TRBJ1-6; 9 nucleotides match TRBD1. Unmatched junction bases numbered 3, after V lost 5 bases and J lost 10 bases. The CDR3 contains 13 residues. The germline V gene encodes CDR1 MNHEY and CDR2 SVGAGI. CDR3 sequence reads: CASSQDRGSPLHF. The CDR3 DNA reads as TGTGCCAGCAGTCAGGACAGGGGATCACCCCTCCACTTT.

This rearrangement joins TRBV28 to TRBJ1-2, with a weak D call TRBD1 (6 bases). The CDR3 is 14 amino acids. The V gene's germline CDR1 is MDHEN and CDR2 SYDVKM. V lost 3 bases to trimming and J lost 0 bases, with 8 bases between them. CDR3 nucleotides: TGTGCCAGCAGTTTTGCAGGGGCTAACTATGGCTACACCTTC. Translation gives CASSFAGANYGYTF.

This sequence joins TRBV23-1 and TRBJ1-1; no definite D call. TRBV23-1 is known as an ORF, though its function is uncertain. Trimming removed 5 bases from V and 4 bases from J, with 14 bases in between. The CDR3 extends over 14 amino acids. The CDR3 DNA follows: TGCGCCAGCAGTTCCGGGGTGGTTGGCACTGAAGCTTTCTTT. Protein product: CASSSGVVGTEAFF.

The genes are TRBV7-3 and TRBJ2-1, with TRBD2 matching 15 bases. This CDR3 region has 17 residues. Per the germline V gene, CDR1 is SGHTA and CDR2 is FQGTGA. J gave up 7 bases and V 4 bases, and 8 bases lay outside the gene matches. CDR3 bases: TGTGCCAGCAGCTCCGGCTGGACTAGCGGGAGGGGTAATGAGCAGTTCTTC. As protein: CASSSGWTSGRGNEQFF.

This chain connects TRBV19 to TRBJ1-5; D ambiguous. Trimming took 7 bases from V and 7 from J, leaving 17 bases between them. This CDR3 is 14 amino acids long. Germline CDR1 reads LNHDA; CDR2 reads SQIVND (reference sequence). CDR3 nucleotides: TGTGCCAGTAACCGACCGCAGGCACGCCAGCCCCAGCATTTT. It encodes CASNRPQARQPQHF.

In its sample, this clone was seen once. V usage is TRBV19 and J usage is TRBJ2-7; weak D call: TRBD2 (6 bases). The CDR3 loop spans 13 amino acids. Deletions cut 6 bases from V and 5 bases from J, with 14 bases between. Germline CDR1 and CDR2: LNHDA and SQIVND (reference sequence). The CDR3, as DNA: TGTGCCAGTAGGACGGGGGTGGGCGACGAGCAGTACTTC. It is translated as CASRTGVGDEQYF.

This clone was recorded a few times. This chain joins TRBV28 and TRBJ2-7; tentatively, D is TRBD2 (5 bases). V was shortened by 6 bases and J by 7 bases, with 13 bases between the two germline ends. The CDR3 is 12 residues long. Germline CDR1 is MDHEN and CDR2 is SYDVKM. In DNA, the CDR3 is TGTGCCAGCAGGCAACCGCCGGGGGAGCAGTACTTC. Its protein is CASRQPPGEQYF. Looking up the rest from reference TRBV28 and TRBJ2-7 gives the full variable domain: DVKVTQSSRYLVKRTGEKVFLECVQDMDHENMFWYRQDPGLGLRLIYFSYDVKMKEKGDIPEGYSVSREKKERFSLILESASTNQTSMYLCASRQPPGEQYFGPGTRLTVT.

This clone was observed once. The chain has TRBV28 and TRBJ1-5, with D possibly being TRBD1 (5 bases). V was shortened by 6 bases and J by 7 bases, with 13 bases between the two germline ends. This CDR3 is 13 amino acids long. Germline loops: CDR1 MDHEN, CDR2 SYDVKM. This CDR3 reads CASRPQGVQPQHF. CDR3 nucleotide sequence: TGTGCCAGCAGACCGCAAGGGGTACAGCCCCAGCATTTT.

J is TRBJ2-2 and V is TRBV9, with TRBD1 matching over 9 bases. This CDR3 is built from 16 residues. Germline V lookup: CDR1 SGDLS, CDR2 YYNGEE. J lost 4 bases, V lost 3 bases, and 7 bases had no gene match. The CDR3 DNA follows: TGTGCCAGCAGCGACCGGGACAGGGCCACCACCGGGGAGCTGTTTTTT. Protein product: CASSDRDRATTGELFF.

The V and J genes are TRBV27 and TRBJ1-4; D possibly corresponds to TRBD1 (5 bases). V was cut by 0 bases and J by 8 bases, with 16 bases left in between. The V gene's germline CDR1 is MNHEY and CDR2 SMNVEV (reference sequence). This CDR3 comprises 16 residues. CDR3 residues: CASSLSVGQGDEKLFF. The CDR3 region has the DNA TGTGCCAGCAGTTTATCGGTAGGGCAGGGTGACGAAAAACTGTTTTTT.

The genes are TRBV5-6 and TRBJ1-1; D gene unclear. This CDR3 region has 14 residues. The V end lost 5 bases, the J end lost 5 bases, and 16 bases lay between the germline ends. Germline V CDR1 and CDR2: SGHDT, YYEEEE. In DNA, the CDR3 is TGTGCCAGCAGATATCGGCGGGCTGGGACTGAAGCTTTCTTT. Its protein is CASRYRRAGTEAFF.

The chain is built from TRBV9 and TRBJ2-5; D is uncertain. The CDR3 totals 15 residues. The germline V and J ends were trimmed by 0 bases and 2 bases, with 11 bases remaining between them. Germline loops: CDR1 SGDLS, CDR2 YYNGEE. CDR3 sequence: CASSVGSVKQETQYF. The CDR3 DNA follows: TGTGCCAGCAGCGTAGGTTCAGTAAAACAAGAGACCCAGTACTTC.

V is TRBV3-1 (or the pseudogene TRBV3-2) and J is TRBJ2-1; D may be TRBD2 (5 bases). Germline CDR1 LGHDT, CDR2 YNNKEL (reference sequence). With 1 base removed from V and 9 bases from J, the gap between germline ends came to 16 bases. The CDR3 length is 15 residues. Here the CDR3 reads CASSQGRRQSGEQFF. The CDR3 coding sequence is TGTGCCAGCAGCCAAGGTCGCCGGCAAAGCGGTGAGCAGTTCTTC.

The genes are TRBV5-1 and TRBJ2-3; D perhaps matches TRBD2 (5 bases). CDR3 length: 14 amino acids. CDR1 is SGHRS, CDR2 YFSETQ, per germline. With 0 bases removed from V and 4 bases from J, the gap between germline ends came to 9 bases. The CDR3 nucleotides read TGCGCCAGCAGCTTGGGAGGGCGGTCAGATACGCAGTATTTT. It specifies CASSLGGRSDTQYF.

The J gene is TRBJ1-2, the V gene TRBV28, with D unclear. Trimming stripped 4 bases from V and 8 bases from J, with 8 bases between. The CDR3 sequence is 11 residues long. Germline V lookup: CDR1 MDHEN, CDR2 SYDVKM. CDR3 region: CASSSQSGYTF. CDR3 DNA: TGTGCCAGCAGTTCCCAGTCCGGCTACACCTTC.

The chain recombines TRBV5-8 with TRBJ2-3; 9 nucleotides align to TRBD2. After removal of 7 bases from V and 6 bases from J, the junction contained 21 bases not matched to a gene. Germline CDR1 and CDR2: SGHTS and YDEGEE. This CDR3 is 18 amino acids long. CDR3 protein: CASAFTVQASGKSDTQYF. The CDR3 DNA reads as TGTGCCAGCGCTTTTACCGTCCAGGCTAGCGGGAAGAGCGATACGCAGTATTTT. Full variable domain (rest looked up from reference TRBV5-8 and TRBJ2-3): EAGVTQSPTHLIKTRGQQATLRCSPISGHTSVYWYQQALGLGLQFLLWYDEGEERNRGNFPPRFSGRQFPNYSSELNVNALELEDSALYLCASAFTVQASGKSDTQYFGPGTRLTVL.

CDR3 region: CASSEGGNREETQYF. The CDR3 DNA reads TGTGCCAGCAGTGAAGGTGGTAACCGGGAAGAGACCCAGTACTTC. The chain recombines TRBV2 with TRBJ2-5; D gene unclear. The germline V and J ends were trimmed by 1 base and 3 bases, with 12 bases remaining between them. The CDR3 extends over 15 amino acids. Germline V lookup: CDR1 SNHLY, CDR2 FYNNEI.

This chain links TRBV28 with TRBJ1-5; a weak D match, TRBD1 (5 bases). This CDR3 comprises 13 residues. Germline V gene lookup returns CDR1 MDHEN and CDR2 SYDVKM. With 11 bases removed from V and 7 bases from J, the gap between germline ends came to 18 bases. The CDR3 protein is CAAQKGYDQPQHF. DNA for the CDR3: TGTGCCGCCCAGAAGGGGTACGACCAGCCCCAGCATTTT.

This sequence joins TRBV6-6 and TRBJ2-7; TRBD1 is a possible D gene (5 bases). Trimming took off 0 bases at V and 2 bases at J, with 8 bases between the two ends. From germline, CDR1 is MNHNY and CDR2 SVGAGI (reference sequence). This CDR3 has 14 residues. For the CDR3, the DNA is TGTGCCAGCAGTTACTCCGAACAGGCCTACGAGCAGTACTTC. It is translated as CASSYSEQAYEQYF.

V usage is TRBV10-3 and J usage is TRBJ2-7, with 9 bases identical to TRBD1. The germline gives CDR1 ENHRY, CDR2 SYGVKD. CDR3 length: 15 residues. J gave up 6 bases and V 6 bases, and 12 bases lay outside the gene matches. Written as DNA, the CDR3 is TGTGCCATCAGGGAACCGGGACAGGGTTGGCTCGAGCAGTACTTC. This translates into CAIREPGQGWLEQYF.

The chain joins TRBV27 to TRBJ2-1, with D maybe TRBD1 (5 bases). Trimming removed 3 bases from V and 4 bases from J, with 16 bases in between. The CDR3 consists of 16 residues. In germline, CDR1 is MNHEY, CDR2 SMNVEV (reference sequence). CDR3 region: CASSLWKAGKYNEQFF. The CDR3 nucleotides read TGTGCCAGCAGTTTGTGGAAGGCAGGGAAGTACAATGAGCAGTTCTTC.

The CDR3 nucleotides read TGTGCCAGTAGTATAGAATCATTGGACAGCATAAATGAAAAACTGTTTTTT. It yields the protein CASSIESLDSINEKLFF. The V and J genes are TRBV19 and TRBJ1-4, with D maybe TRBD1 (6 bases). CDR3 length: 17 amino acids. V was trimmed by 0 bases and J by 5 bases, leaving 16 bases between them. CDR1 is LNHDA, CDR2 SQIVND, per germline (reference sequence).

The V call is TRBV18, the J call TRBJ1-4; D remains unclear. The V and J ends lost 5 bases and 1 base respectively, with 8 bases between them. CDR3 size: 14 residues. Germline CDR1 KGHSH, CDR2 LQKENI. The CDR3 nucleotides are TGTGCCAGCTCATCAGTGTTAACTAATGAAAAACTGTTTTTT. Translated, it gives CASSSVLTNEKLFF.

The chain carries TRBV4-1 and TRBJ1-4; 8 bases agree with TRBD1. The V and J ends lost 4 bases and 8 bases, in that order; junction bases with no gene match: 15. The CDR3 consists of 17 residues. From germline, CDR1 is MGHRA and CDR2 YSYEKL. As DNA, the CDR3 is TGCGCCAGCAGCCCGCTATGGGGCCGGGACAGGAGGGAAAAACTGTTTTTT. As protein: CASSPLWGRDRREKLFF.

This chain links TRBV29-1 with TRBJ1-2, with 8 bases identical to TRBD1. CDR3 length equals 14 residues. The ends lost 0 bases at V and 6 bases at J; junction bases unmatched: 6. Germline V gives CDR1 SQVTM, CDR2 ANQGSEA. The CDR3 is CSVEDLQGGHGYTF. The CDR3 coding sequence is TGCAGCGTTGAAGATCTACAGGGGGGCCATGGCTACACCTTC.

The chain links TRBV5-1 to TRBJ2-2; possible D gene TRBD2, 6 bases. The CDR3 runs 15 residues. V was pared by 5 bases and J by 2 bases, with 13 bases between. Looked up from germline, CDR1 is SGHRS and CDR2 is YFSETQ. CDR3 in amino acids: CASSSGVTNTGELFF. In nucleotides, the CDR3 is TGCGCCAGCAGTTCGGGAGTGACAAACACCGGGGAGCTGTTTTTT.